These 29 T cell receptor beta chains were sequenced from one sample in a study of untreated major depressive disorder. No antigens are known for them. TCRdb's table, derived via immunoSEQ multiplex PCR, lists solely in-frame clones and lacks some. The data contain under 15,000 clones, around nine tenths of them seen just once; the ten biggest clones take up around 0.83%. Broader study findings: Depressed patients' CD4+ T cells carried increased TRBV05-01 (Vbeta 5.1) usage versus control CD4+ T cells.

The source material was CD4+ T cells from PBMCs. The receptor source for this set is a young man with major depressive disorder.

In DNA, the CDR3 is TGTGCCAGCAGTTACCAGGGGGGGGACACTGAAGCTTTCTTT. It specifies CASSYQGGDTEAFF. The chain recombines TRBV6-6 with TRBJ1-1; TRBD1 matches at 7 bases. Looked up from germline, CDR1 is MNHNY and CDR2 is SVGAGI (reference sequence). Trimming removed 2 bases from V and 3 bases from J; junction bases left unmatched: 3. The CDR3 totals 14 residues.

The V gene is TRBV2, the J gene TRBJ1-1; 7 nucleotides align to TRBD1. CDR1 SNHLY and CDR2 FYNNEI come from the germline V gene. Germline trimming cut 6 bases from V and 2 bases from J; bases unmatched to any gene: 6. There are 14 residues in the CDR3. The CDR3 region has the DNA TGTGCCAGCAGGAGACAGGGAATCAACACTGAAGCTTTCTTT. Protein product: CASRRQGINTEAFF.

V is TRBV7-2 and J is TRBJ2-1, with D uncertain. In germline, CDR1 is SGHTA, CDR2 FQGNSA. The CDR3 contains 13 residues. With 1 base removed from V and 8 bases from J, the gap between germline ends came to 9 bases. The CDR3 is CASSLGWDDEQFF. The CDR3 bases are TGTGCCAGCAGCTTAGGGTGGGATGATGAGCAGTTCTTC.

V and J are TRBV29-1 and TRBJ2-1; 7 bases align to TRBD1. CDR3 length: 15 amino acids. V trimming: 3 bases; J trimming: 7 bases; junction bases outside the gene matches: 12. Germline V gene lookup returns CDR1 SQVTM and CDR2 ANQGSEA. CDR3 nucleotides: TGCAGCGTTGAGAGGACAGGATTAGATAGAAATGAGCAGTTCTTC. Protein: CSVERTGLDRNEQFF.

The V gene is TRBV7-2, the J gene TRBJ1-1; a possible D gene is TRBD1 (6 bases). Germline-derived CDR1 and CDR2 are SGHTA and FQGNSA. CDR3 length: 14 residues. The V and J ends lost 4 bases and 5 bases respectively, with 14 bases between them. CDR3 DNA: TGTGCCAGCAGCTCCGCCGGGAGGGGGACTGAAGCTTTCTTT. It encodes CASSSAGRGTEAFF.

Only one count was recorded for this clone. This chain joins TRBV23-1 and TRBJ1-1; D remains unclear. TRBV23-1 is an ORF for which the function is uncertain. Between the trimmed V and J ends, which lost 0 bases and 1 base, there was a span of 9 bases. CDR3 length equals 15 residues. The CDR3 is CASSQSRLANTEAFF. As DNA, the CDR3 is TGCGCCAGCAGTCAATCGCGCCTGGCGAACACTGAAGCTTTCTTT.

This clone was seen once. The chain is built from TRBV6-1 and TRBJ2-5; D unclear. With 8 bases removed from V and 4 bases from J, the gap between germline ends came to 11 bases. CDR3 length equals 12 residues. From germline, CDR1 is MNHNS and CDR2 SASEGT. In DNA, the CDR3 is TGTGCCAGCGGAGATCTTGGAGAGACCCAGTACTTC. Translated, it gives CASGDLGETQYF.

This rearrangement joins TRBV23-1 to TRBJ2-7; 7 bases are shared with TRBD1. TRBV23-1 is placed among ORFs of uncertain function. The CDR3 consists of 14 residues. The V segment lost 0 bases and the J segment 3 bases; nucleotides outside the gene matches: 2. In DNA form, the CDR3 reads TGCGCCAGCAGTCAATCTCCAGGGGGCTACGAGCAGTACTTC. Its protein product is CASSQSPGGYEQYF.

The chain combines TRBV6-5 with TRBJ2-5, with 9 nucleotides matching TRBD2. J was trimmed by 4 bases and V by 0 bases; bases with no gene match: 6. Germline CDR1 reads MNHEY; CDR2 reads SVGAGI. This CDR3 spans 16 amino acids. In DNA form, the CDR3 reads TGTGCCAGCAGTTACTCAAAGCGGGGGGCCGGAGAGACCCAGTACTTC. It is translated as CASSYSKRGAGETQYF.

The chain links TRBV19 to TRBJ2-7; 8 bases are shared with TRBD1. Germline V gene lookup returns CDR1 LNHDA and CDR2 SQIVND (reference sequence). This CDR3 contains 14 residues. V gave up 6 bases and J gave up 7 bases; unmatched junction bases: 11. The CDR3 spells CASSPQGALGEQYF. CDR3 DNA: TGTGCCAGTAGCCCCCAGGGGGCACTAGGGGAGCAGTACTTC.

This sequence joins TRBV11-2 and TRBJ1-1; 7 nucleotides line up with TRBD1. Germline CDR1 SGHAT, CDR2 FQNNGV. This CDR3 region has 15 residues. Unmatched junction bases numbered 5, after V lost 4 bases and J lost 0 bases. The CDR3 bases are TGTGCCAGCAGCTCACAAGGGACAGTGAACACTGAAGCTTTCTTT. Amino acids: CASSSQGTVNTEAFF.

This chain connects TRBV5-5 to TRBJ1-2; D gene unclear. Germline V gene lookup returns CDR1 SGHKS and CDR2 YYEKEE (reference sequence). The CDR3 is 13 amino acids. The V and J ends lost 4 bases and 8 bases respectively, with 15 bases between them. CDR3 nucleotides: TGTGCCAGCAGCAGCGACGATTTTTACGGCTACACCTTC. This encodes CASSSDDFYGYTF.

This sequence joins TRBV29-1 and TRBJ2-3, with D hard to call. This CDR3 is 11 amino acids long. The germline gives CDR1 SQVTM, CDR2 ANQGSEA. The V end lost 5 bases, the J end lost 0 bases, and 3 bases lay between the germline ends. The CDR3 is CSVSSTDTQYF. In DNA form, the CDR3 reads TGCAGCGTTTCCAGCACAGATACGCAGTATTTT.

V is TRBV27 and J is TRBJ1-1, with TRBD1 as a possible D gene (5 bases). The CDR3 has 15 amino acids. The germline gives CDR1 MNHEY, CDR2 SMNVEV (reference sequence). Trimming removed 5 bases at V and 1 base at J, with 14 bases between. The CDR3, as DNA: TGTGCCAGCAGTCTCCCCCCGGGACGGAACACTGAAGCTTTCTTT. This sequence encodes CASSLPPGRNTEAFF.

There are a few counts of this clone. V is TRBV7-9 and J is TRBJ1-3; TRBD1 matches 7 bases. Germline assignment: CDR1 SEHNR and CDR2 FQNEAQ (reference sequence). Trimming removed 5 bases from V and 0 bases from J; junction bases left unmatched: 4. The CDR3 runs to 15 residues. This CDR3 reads CASSTDRSSGNTIYF. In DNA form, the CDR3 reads TGTGCCAGCAGCACGGACAGGAGCTCTGGAAACACCATATATTTT.

The CDR3 coding sequence is TGTGCCAGCAGCGTAGAGGCAGGAAACACCATATATTTT. Its protein is CASSVEAGNTIYF. The J gene is TRBJ1-3, the V gene TRBV9; D remains ambiguous. The CDR3 is made up of 13 amino acids. The V and J ends lost 0 bases and 4 bases respectively, with 5 bases between them. CDR1 and CDR2 (germline): SGDLS, YYNGEE.

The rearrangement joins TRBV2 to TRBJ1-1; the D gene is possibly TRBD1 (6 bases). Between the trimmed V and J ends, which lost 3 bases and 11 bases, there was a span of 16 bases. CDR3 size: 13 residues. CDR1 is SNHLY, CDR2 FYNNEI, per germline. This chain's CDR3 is CASSDEGGTVAFF. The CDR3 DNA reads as TGTGCCAGCAGTGACGAGGGGGGCACGGTGGCTTTCTTT.

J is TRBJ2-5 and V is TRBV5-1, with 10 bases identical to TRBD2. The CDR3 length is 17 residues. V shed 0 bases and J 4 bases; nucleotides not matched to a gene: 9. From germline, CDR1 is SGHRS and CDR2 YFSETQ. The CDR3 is CASSLGLAGAGGETQYF. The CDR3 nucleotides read TGCGCCAGCAGCTTGGGGCTAGCGGGGGCCGGGGGAGAGACCCAGTACTTC.

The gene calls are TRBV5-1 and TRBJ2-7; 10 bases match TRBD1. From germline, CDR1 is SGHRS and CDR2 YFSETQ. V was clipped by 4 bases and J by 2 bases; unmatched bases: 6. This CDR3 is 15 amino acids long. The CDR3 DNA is TGCGCCAGCAGCACAGCCGGGACAGGGGCCTACGAGCAGTACTTC. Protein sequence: CASSTAGTGAYEQYF.

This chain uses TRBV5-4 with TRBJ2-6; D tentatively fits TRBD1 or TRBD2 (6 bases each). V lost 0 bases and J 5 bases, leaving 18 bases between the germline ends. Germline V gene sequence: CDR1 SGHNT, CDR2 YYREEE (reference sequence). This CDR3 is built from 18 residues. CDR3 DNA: TGTGCCAGCAGCTTGGGTGGGGGGCTCAGGGCAAGGGCCAACGTCCTGACTTTC. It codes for CASSLGGGLRARANVLTF.

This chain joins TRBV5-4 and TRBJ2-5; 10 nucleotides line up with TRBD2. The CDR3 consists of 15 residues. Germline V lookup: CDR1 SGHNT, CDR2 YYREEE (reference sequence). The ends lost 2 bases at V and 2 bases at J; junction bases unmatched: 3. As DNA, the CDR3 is TGTGCCAGCAGCTTCCTACTAGCGGGGCAAGAGACCCAGTACTTC. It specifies CASSFLLAGQETQYF.

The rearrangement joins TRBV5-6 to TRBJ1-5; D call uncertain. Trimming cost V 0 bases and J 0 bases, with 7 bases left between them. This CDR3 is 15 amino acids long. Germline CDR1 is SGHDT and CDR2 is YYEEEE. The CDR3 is CASSLGQYSNQPQHF. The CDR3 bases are TGTGCCAGCAGCTTGGGGCAGTATAGCAATCAGCCCCAGCATTTT.

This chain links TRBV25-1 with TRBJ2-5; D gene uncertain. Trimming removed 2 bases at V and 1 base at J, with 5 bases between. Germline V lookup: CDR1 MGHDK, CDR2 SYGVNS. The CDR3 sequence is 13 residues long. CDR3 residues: CASSENLQETQYF. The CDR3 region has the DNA TGTGCCAGCAGTGAAAACCTCCAAGAGACCCAGTACTTC.

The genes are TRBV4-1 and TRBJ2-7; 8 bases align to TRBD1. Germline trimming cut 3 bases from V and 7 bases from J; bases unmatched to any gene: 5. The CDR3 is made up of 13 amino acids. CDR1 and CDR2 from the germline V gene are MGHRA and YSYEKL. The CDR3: CASSHSDRGEQYF. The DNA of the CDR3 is TGCGCCAGCAGCCACTCCGACAGGGGAGAGCAGTACTTC.

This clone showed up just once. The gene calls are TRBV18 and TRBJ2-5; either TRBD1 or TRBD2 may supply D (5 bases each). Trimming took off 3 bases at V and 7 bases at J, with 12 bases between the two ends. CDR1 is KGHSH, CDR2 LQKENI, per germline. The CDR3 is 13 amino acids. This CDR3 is CASSPGRVGTQYF. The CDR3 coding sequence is TGTGCCAGCTCACCGGGACGGGTGGGGACCCAGTACTTC. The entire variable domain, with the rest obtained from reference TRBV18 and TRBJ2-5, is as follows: NAGVMQNPRHLVRRRGQEARLRCSPMKGHSHVYWYRQLPEEGLKFMVYLQKENIIDESGMPKERFSAEFPKEGPSILRIQQVVRGDSAAYFCASSPGRVGTQYFGPGTRLLVL.

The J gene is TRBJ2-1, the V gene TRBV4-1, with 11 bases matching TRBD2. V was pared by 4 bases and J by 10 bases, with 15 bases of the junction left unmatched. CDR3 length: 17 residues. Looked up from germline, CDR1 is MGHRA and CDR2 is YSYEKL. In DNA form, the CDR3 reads TGCGCCAGCAGCCGCGATCTAGCGGGGGGAAGTTTCGGGGAGCAGTTCTTC. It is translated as CASSRDLAGGSFGEQFF.

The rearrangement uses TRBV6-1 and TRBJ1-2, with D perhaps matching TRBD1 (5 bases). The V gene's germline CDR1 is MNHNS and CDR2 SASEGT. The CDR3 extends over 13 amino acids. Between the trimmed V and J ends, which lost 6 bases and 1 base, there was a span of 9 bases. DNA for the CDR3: TGTGCCAGCAGAAGGGGATTTAACTATGGCTACACCTTC. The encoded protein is CASRRGFNYGYTF.

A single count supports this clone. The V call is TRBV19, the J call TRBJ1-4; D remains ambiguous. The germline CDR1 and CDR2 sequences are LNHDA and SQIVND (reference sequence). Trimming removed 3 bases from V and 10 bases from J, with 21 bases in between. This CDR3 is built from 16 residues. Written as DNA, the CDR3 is TGTGCCAGTAGTATCCATGGGGAACACGACTGGGGAAAACTGTTTTTT. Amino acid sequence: CASSIHGEHDWGKLFF.

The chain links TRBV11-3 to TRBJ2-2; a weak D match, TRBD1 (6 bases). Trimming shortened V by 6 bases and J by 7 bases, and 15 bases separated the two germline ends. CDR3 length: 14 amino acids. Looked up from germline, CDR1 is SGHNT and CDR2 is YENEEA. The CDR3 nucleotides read TGTGCCAGCAGTCTGGGGGCAATAGGCGGGGAGCTGTTTTTT. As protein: CASSLGAIGGELFF.